The rows below give T cell receptor beta chains drawn from one sample of a study of CD8 T cells in ankylosing spondylitis. One entry per CDR3 protein, called by TCRdb with MiXCR from the 5' RACE reads. Counted here are under 55,000 distinct CDR3 sequences, about 7.8% occurring once; the ten biggest clones make up roughly 8.1%. The material sequenced was blood, either unsorted or a sorted T cell fraction (not recorded which). The origin of the receptors is a female donor with ankylosing spondylitis or in good health (not recorded which). Both conserved end residues are part of each CDR3. D genes are given only for firm matches. Size is stated for part of the rows, as once, few or many counts, or as a class when the clone is expanded.

DNA: TGTGCCAGTGGGGACATTTATAGCAATCAGCCCCAGCATTTT
CDR3: CASGDIYSNQPQHF
size: many
length: 14
V: TRBV19
D: NA
J: TRBJ1-5

DNA: TGCAGTGCTCCATCACCCCAGCGGGGTGGAAATGAGCAGTTCTTC
CDR3: CSAPSPQRGGNEQFF
size: many
length: 15
V: TRBV20-1
D: TRBD2
J: TRBJ2-1

DNA: TGTGCCAGCAGTCAGGGGGGTGGAAACACCATATATTTT
CDR3: CASSQGGGNTIYF
size: many
length: 13
V: TRBV7-2
D: TRBD1
J: TRBJ1-3

DNA: TGTGCCAGCAAGGGCCGAGAGGGTGCTGAAGCTTTCTTT
CDR3: CASKGREGAEAFF
size: many
length: 13
V: TRBV7-3
D: NA
J: TRBJ1-1

DNA: TGTGCCAGCAGCTGGGACTCGGCAACTAATGAAAAACTGTTTTTT
CDR3: CASSWDSATNEKLFF
size: many
length: 15
V: TRBV6-1
D: NA
J: TRBJ1-4

DNA: TGTGCCAGCACTTCCAGGGACCACGAGCAGTACTTC
CDR3: CASTSRDHEQYF
size: many
length: 12
V: TRBV7-2
D: NA
J: TRBJ2-7

DNA: TGTGCTAGCAGTCTAGCGGGGGGGATGTACAATGAGCAGTTCTTC
CDR3: CASSLAGGMYNEQFF
size: NA
length: 15
V: TRBV7-7
D: TRBD2
J: TRBJ2-1

DNA: TGTGCTAGTGGTTTGGTAAGGGACAGGGGGGTGAATCAGCCCCAGCATTTT
CDR3: CASGLVRDRGVNQPQHF
size: many
length: 17
V: TRBV12-5
D: TRBD1
J: TRBJ1-5

DNA: TGCGCCAGCAGCCAAGACCGAACAGAAAAACTGTTTTTT
CDR3: CASSQDRTEKLFF
size: many
length: 13
V: TRBV4-3
D: NA
J: TRBJ1-4

DNA: TGTGCCATCAAGGGGCGGGGGGATCAGCCCCAGCATTTT
CDR3: CAIKGRGDQPQHF
size: many
length: 13
V: TRBV10-3
D: NA
J: TRBJ1-5

DNA: TGTGCCAGCAGCGAGACTAGCGGGGTCACCGGGGAGCTGTTTTTT
CDR3: CASSETSGVTGELFF
size: few
length: 15
V: TRBV7-6
D: TRBD2
J: TRBJ2-2

DNA: TGTGCCAGCAGTACGCAGAGTGGGCTCGATGGCTCACCCCTCCACTTT
CDR3: CASSTQSGLDGSPLHF
size: many
length: 16
V: TRBV6-5
D: NA
J: TRBJ1-6

DNA: TGTGCCAGCAGTTCAGTCAGGGTTACCGGGGAGCTGTTTTTT
CDR3: CASSSVRVTGELFF
size: many
length: 14
V: TRBV12-3/TRBV12-4
D: NA
J: TRBJ2-2

DNA: TGCGCCAGCAGCACCGGCGGTTCGCCAGCTTTCTTT
CDR3: CASSTGGSPAFF
size: NA
length: 12
V: TRBV5-1
D: NA
J: TRBJ1-1

DNA: TGTGCCAGCAGCCCCGAAGGAGTTTCACCCCTCCACTTT
CDR3: CASSPEGVSPLHF
size: NA
length: 13
V: TRBV7-9
D: NA
J: TRBJ1-6

DNA: TGTGCCAGCACCCTTGGACAGGGGTATGGCTACACCTTC
CDR3: CASTLGQGYGYTF
size: few
length: 13
V: TRBV7-2
D: TRBD1
J: TRBJ1-2

DNA: TGTGCCAGCACCCCCGGCCGCTTGGGGGCTGGCACAGATACGCAGTATTTT
CDR3: CASTPGRLGAGTDTQYF
size: many
length: 17
V: TRBV12-3/TRBV12-4
D: NA
J: TRBJ2-3

DNA: TGTGCCAGCAGCCGAAAGGGAGGGGCCTCCGGGGAGCTGTTTTTT
CDR3: CASSRKGGASGELFF
size: NA
length: 15
V: TRBV7-9
D: TRBD2
J: TRBJ2-2

DNA: TGCAGTGCTGGGGCTAGCGGGCTTGGGTCGCAGTATTTT
CDR3: CSAGASGLGSQYF
size: many
length: 13
V: TRBV20-1
D: TRBD2
J: TRBJ2-3

DNA: TGTGCCAGCAGTTTACCCCCAGGTAGCGGATTAGATACGCAGTATTTT
CDR3: CASSLPPGSGLDTQYF
size: many
length: 16
V: TRBV28
D: NA
J: TRBJ2-3

DNA: TGTGCCAGCAGCGAGGCGAATTCACCCCTCCACTTT
CDR3: CASSEANSPLHF
size: few
length: 12
V: TRBV7-9
D: NA
J: TRBJ1-6

DNA: TGTGCCACCAGCAGCTCACAAACGTCGTTTAATTCACCCCTCCACTTT
CDR3: CATSSSQTSFNSPLHF
size: many
length: 16
V: TRBV15
D: NA
J: TRBJ1-6

DNA: TGCAGTGCTAAGGAGGGGGGCGGTGGCACTGAAGCTTTCTTT
CDR3: CSAKEGGGGTEAFF
size: many
length: 14
V: TRBV20-1
D: NA
J: TRBJ1-1

DNA: TGCAGTGCTAGAGTGCAAGAGACCCAGTACTTC
CDR3: CSARVQETQYF
size: few
length: 11
V: TRBV20-1
D: NA
J: TRBJ2-5

DNA: TGTGCCAGCAGCCCCTACACCGACCCCACTAGCACAGATACGCAGTATTTT
CDR3: CASSPYTDPTSTDTQYF
size: many
length: 17
V: TRBV9
D: NA
J: TRBJ2-3

DNA: TGTGCCAGCAGCCAAGCCACCACCCCTTCTGACAGGGTAACTTATGGCTACACCTTC
CDR3: CASSQATTPSDRVTYGYTF
size: many
length: 19
V: TRBV4-2
D: TRBD1
J: TRBJ1-2

DNA: TGTGCCAGCAGCCCAAACAGGGGAGGAGGCGAGACCCAGTACTTC
CDR3: CASSPNRGGGETQYF
size: many
length: 15
V: TRBV11-2
D: NA
J: TRBJ2-5

DNA: TGCGCCAGCAGCTTGGCCTTAGGGATGCCGCACACTGAAGCTTTCTTT
CDR3: CASSLALGMPHTEAFF
size: NA
length: 16
V: TRBV5-1
D: NA
J: TRBJ1-1

DNA: TGTGCCAGCTCACCACAGGGATGCGACTCTGGAAACACCATATATTTT
CDR3: CASSPQGCDSGNTIYF
size: many
length: 16
V: TRBV18
D: NA
J: TRBJ1-3

DNA: TGTGCCAGCAGGGGCCTTAATTCACCCCTCCACTTT
CDR3: CASRGLNSPLHF
size: many
length: 12
V: TRBV12-3/TRBV12-4
D: NA
J: TRBJ1-6

DNA: TGTGCCAGCAGCCGCAGCGCCAGCGCCCCGGGCCTTCAACTCCTGAACACTGAAGCTTTCTTT
CDR3: CASSRSASAPGLQLLNTEAFF
size: many
length: 21
V: TRBV4-2
D: NA
J: TRBJ1-1

DNA: TGTGCCAGCAGCTCGATAGGTCAGGGAGATACGCAGTATTTT
CDR3: CASSSIGQGDTQYF
size: NA
length: 14
V: TRBV7-3
D: NA
J: TRBJ2-3

DNA: TGCGCCAGCAGCTTGAACGGGGGCGAAAACAATGAGCAGTTCTTC
CDR3: CASSLNGGENNEQFF
size: many
length: 15
V: TRBV5-1
D: NA
J: TRBJ2-1

DNA: TGTGCTAGTGGCCCCGCGGGGAATGAAAAACTGTTTTTT
CDR3: CASGPAGNEKLFF
size: many
length: 13
V: TRBV12-5
D: NA
J: TRBJ1-4

DNA: TGCGCCAGCAGTGACGGGACTACAGTAGATACGCAGTATTTT
CDR3: CASSDGTTVDTQYF
size: medium-sized
length: 14
V: TRBV10-2
D: TRBD2
J: TRBJ2-3

DNA: TGTGCCAGCAGTTACGACTCCGAGGGAGTCACCATATATTTT
CDR3: CASSYDSEGVTIYF
size: many
length: 14
V: TRBV6-5
D: NA
J: TRBJ1-3

DNA: TGTGCCAGCAGCTTCTTTAGCATGGAGCAGTTCTTC
CDR3: CASSFFSMEQFF
size: NA
length: 12
V: TRBV13
D: NA
J: TRBJ2-1

DNA: TGCGCCAGCAGCTTGGCGGGGACAGGGCGGGAGCCCCAGCATTTT
CDR3: CASSLAGTGREPQHF
size: many
length: 15
V: TRBV5-1
D: TRBD1
J: TRBJ1-5

DNA: TGTGCCAGCAGTCAACCACCCTCTGGAAACACCATATATTTT
CDR3: CASSQPPSGNTIYF
size: many
length: 14
V: TRBV6-2/TRBV6-3
D: NA
J: TRBJ1-3

DNA: TGTGCCAGCAGCCACAGGGGGACGTACAATGAGCAGTTCTTC
CDR3: CASSHRGTYNEQFF
size: many
length: 14
V: TRBV7-2
D: TRBD1
J: TRBJ2-1

DNA: TGTGCCAGCAGTTTGCGGGGGGCCTACAATGAGCAGTTCTTC
CDR3: CASSLRGAYNEQFF
size: many
length: 14
V: TRBV6-2/TRBV6-3
D: TRBD2
J: TRBJ2-1

DNA: TGTGCCAGCAGCCTCCGGGACGGAAATCAGCCCCAGCATTTT
CDR3: CASSLRDGNQPQHF
size: many
length: 14
V: TRBV12-3/TRBV12-4
D: NA
J: TRBJ1-5

DNA: TGTGCCAGCAGCCGGGACAGGGGAGCCTACGAGCAGTACTTC
CDR3: CASSRDRGAYEQYF
size: many
length: 14
V: TRBV12-3/TRBV12-4
D: TRBD1
J: TRBJ2-7